The T cell receptor beta chain under discussion was sequenced for a study of blood T cell repertoires in COVID-19. On the study more broadly: Some COVID-19 samples were acute and others convalescent; all came from the United States, Italy and Spain. PBMCs, B-cell-depleted T cells, or T cells were the source of the cDNA or gDNA that made up the material.

The V gene's germline CDR1 is SEHNR and CDR2 FQNEAQ (reference sequence). The V gene lost 5 bases and the J gene lost 7 bases, with 17 bases spanning the gap. This CDR3 has 14 residues. Under the authors' procedure: Amplification from reference gene primers served as the basis for estimated nucleated cell counts. The method was immunoSEQ multiplex PCR; TCRdb's version includes in-frame clones alone and lacks a portion of them. That table furnishes V, J and clone size, whereas the DNA furnished D and trimming. The table has about 290,000 clones, roughly 80% seen once. The rearrangement links TRBV7-9 to TRBJ2-5, with D possibly TRBD2 on 6 matching bases. Sequencing was performed on peripheral blood. The sequence was collected from a woman aged 45-65 years with active or convalescent COVID-19. CDR3 in amino acids: CASSPGGSWGTQYF. The CDR3 DNA reads TGTGCCAGCAGCCCCGGGGGAAGCTGGGGGACCCAGTACTTC.